The rows below give T cell receptor beta chains drawn from one sample of a study of blood T cells in healthy people across ages. MiXCR was run by TCRdb on the 5' RACE reads, yielding one entry per CDR3 protein. The sample includes 600,000 or so distinct CDR3 sequences, about 30% of them seen just once. The specimen was blood. The source of these receptors is a woman older than 75 in good health. The CDR3 runs from the conserved cysteine through the conserved F or W. The D gene is left open where the match is weak. For some rows the clone size is stated as once, few or many, or as a class when expanded; others skip it.

size	D	V	J	DNA	CDR3
.	.	TRBV7-9	TRBJ1-1	TGTGCCAGCAGCTTTCAGAGACAAATGAACACTGAAGCTTTCTTT	CASSFQRQMNTEAFF
many	TRBD1	TRBV4-3	TRBJ1-2	TGCGCCAGCAGCCAAAACTCAGGGGGGTCTGGCTACACCTTC	CASSQNSGGSGYTF
.	TRBD2	TRBV12-3/TRBV12-4	TRBJ2-7	TGTGCCAGCAGTCCCAGACTAGCGGGGGGTAACTACGAGCAGTACTTC	CASSPRLAGGNYEQYF
few	.	TRBV9	TRBJ1-2	TGTGCCAGCAGCCCTCGGGTTGAGGCTTCCACCTATGGCTACACCTTC	CASSPRVEASTYGYTF
few	.	TRBV19	TRBJ2-7	TGTGCCAGTAGTATCAGTCGGAGCTCCTACGAGCAGTACTTC	CASSISRSSYEQYF
few	.	TRBV5-1	TRBJ1-1	TGCGCCAGCAGCCCCCACAGTTCCAGTCTGAACACTGAAGCTTTCTTT	CASSPHSSSLNTEAFF
.	TRBD2	TRBV7-9	TRBJ2-5	TGTGCCAGCAGCTTAGCCCCGACTAGCGGGGGCGAAGAGACCCAGTACTTC	CASSLAPTSGGEETQYF
few	.	TRBV5-8	TRBJ2-3	TGTGCCAGCAGCTTGGTTCGGGTTAGGATCCCAACAGATACGCAGTATTTT	CASSLVRVRIPTDTQYF
many	.	TRBV2	TRBJ2-1	TGTGCCAGCAGAAGGGAGGCGGCCTTGGACAATGAGCAGTTCTTC	CASRREAALDNEQFF
.	.	TRBV6-2/TRBV6-3	TRBJ1-6	TGTGCCAGCAGTTACCCCGGGACACAAAATTCACCCCTCCACTTT	CASSYPGTQNSPLHF
once	.	TRBV6-2/TRBV6-3	TRBJ2-7	TGTGCCAGCAGTTACTCGGGTCATGAGCGGTACTTC	CASSYSGHERYF
.	TRBD1	TRBV20-1	TRBJ2-4	TGCAGTGCTAACGGACAGGGGGCCAGCTCCTATGAGCAGTACTTC	CSANGQGASSYEQYF
many	.	TRBV12-3/TRBV12-4	TRBJ1-1	TGTGCCAGTGAGACAAAGGGCGGGATGAACACTGAAGCTTTCTTT	CASETKGGMNTEAFF
many	TRBD2	TRBV20-1	TRBJ2-7	TGCAGTGCTAGCCCTTTTTTGACTAGCGGGGGCCTCCACTCCTACGAGCAGTACTTC	CSASPFLTSGGLHSYEQYF
.	TRBD1	TRBV5-1	TRBJ2-7	TGCGCCAGCAGCTGGACAGGTGAAGGGACCTACGAGCAGTACTTC	CASSWTGEGTYEQYF
few	TRBD1	TRBV7-9	TRBJ1-1	TGTGCCAGCAGGGGAGGGACAGTGAACACTGAAGCTTTCTTT	CASRGGTVNTEAFF
many	.	TRBV30	TRBJ2-7	TGTGCCTGGAGTGCTTGGGACGGTTTCTCCTACGAGCAGTACTTC	CAWSAWDGFSYEQYF
.	.	TRBV6-5	TRBJ1-1	TGTGCCAGCAGTTACTTAATCGGGGCGAACACTGAAGCTTTCTTT	CASSYLIGANTEAFF
few	TRBD1	TRBV30	TRBJ1-2	TGTGCCTGGAGTGCAACAGGGGTATATGGCTACACCTTC	CAWSATGVYGYTF
few	.	TRBV6-2/TRBV6-3	TRBJ1-1	TGTGCCAGCAGTTACTCGGGGCAGAGGGCTGAAGCTTTCTTT	CASSYSGQRAEAFF
many	TRBD1	TRBV6-5	TRBJ2-6	TGTGCCAGCAGTTTTTCAGGGGGCTCCGGGGCCAACGTCCTGACTTTC	CASSFSGGSGANVLTF
many	TRBD1	TRBV9	TRBJ2-1	TGTGCCAGCAGCGCGAGACCGGGACAGGGAAAGGATGAGCAGTTCTTC	CASSARPGQGKDEQFF
.	TRBD1	TRBV19	TRBJ1-2	TGTGCCAGTAGTGTAGAGGGACAGCGACCTAACTATGGCTACACCTTC	CASSVEGQRPNYGYTF
.	.	TRBV20-1	TRBJ1-2	TGCAGTGCTAGAGGGGTCACAGGGAAAGATGGCTACACCTTC	CSARGVTGKDGYTF
few	TRBD1	TRBV5-1	TRBJ1-2	TGCGCCAGCAGCTTGGGGGACGACAGGGGCGGTGGCTACACCTTC	CASSLGDDRGGGYTF
many	.	TRBV2	TRBJ2-1	TGTGCCAGCGGGGAGATTAGGTCGCTCAATGAGCAGTTCTTC	CASGEIRSLNEQFF
.	TRBD1	TRBV12-3/TRBV12-4	TRBJ2-1	TGTGCCAGCAGTTCCGGACAGGGGCAAGGGAATGAGCAGTTCTTC	CASSSGQGQGNEQFF
many	.	TRBV14	TRBJ1-4	TGTGCCAGCAGCCAAAGGGACGGACGTCGACTGTTTTTT	CASSQRDGRRLFF
many	.	TRBV21-1	TRBJ2-6	TGTGCCAGCAGCACACAACGGGGGGGTAGATTCTCTGGGGCCAACGTCCTGACTTTC	CASSTQRGGRFSGANVLTF
many	.	TRBV28	TRBJ1-2	TGTGCCAGCACCGGGGCAGGGAACTATGGCTACACCTTC	CASTGAGNYGYTF
many	TRBD2	TRBV14	TRBJ2-5	TGTGCCAGCAGCCCAGGACTAGCGGGGGGCCAAGAGACCCAGTACTTC	CASSPGLAGGQETQYF
few	.	TRBV5-1	TRBJ1-4	TGCGCCAGCAGCTTGGATATGTTAAATGAAAAACTGTTTTTT	CASSLDMLNEKLFF
.	.	TRBV10-3	TRBJ1-3	TGTGCCATCATGGCAGGCACCTCTGGAAACACCATATATTTT	CAIMAGTSGNTIYF
.	.	TRBV5-4	TRBJ2-7	TGTGCCAGCAGCGGGGACCCTAGCTCCTACGAGCAGTACTTC	CASSGDPSSYEQYF
many	.	TRBV5-1	TRBJ2-5	TGCGCCAGCAGCTTGTCCCGACAGAACCAAGAGACCCAGTACTTC	CASSLSRQNQETQYF
many	.	TRBV3-1	TRBJ2-1	TGTGCCAGCAGCCAAGATATTTGGGGGACGGTGGGAACCCATGAGCAGTTCTTC	CASSQDIWGTVGTHEQFF